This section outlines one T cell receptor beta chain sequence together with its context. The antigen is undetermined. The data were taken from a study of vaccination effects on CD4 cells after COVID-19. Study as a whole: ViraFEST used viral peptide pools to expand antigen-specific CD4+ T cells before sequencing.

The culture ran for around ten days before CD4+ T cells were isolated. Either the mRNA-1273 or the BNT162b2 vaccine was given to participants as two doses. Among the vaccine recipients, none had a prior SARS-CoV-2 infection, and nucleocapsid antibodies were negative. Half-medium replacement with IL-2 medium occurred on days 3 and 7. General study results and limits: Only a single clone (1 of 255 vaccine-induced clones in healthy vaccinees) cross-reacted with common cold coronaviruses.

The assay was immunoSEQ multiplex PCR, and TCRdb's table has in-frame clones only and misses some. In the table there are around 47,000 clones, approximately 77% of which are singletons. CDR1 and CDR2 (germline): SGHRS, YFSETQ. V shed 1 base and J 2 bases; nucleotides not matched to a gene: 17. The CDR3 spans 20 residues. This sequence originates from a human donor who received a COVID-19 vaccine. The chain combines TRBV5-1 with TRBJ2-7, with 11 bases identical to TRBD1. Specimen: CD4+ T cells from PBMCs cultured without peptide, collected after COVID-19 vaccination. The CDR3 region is CASSLPRGQGVSEGTYEQYF. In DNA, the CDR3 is TGCGCCAGCAGCTTGCCACGGGGACAGGGGGTGTCAGAAGGAACCTACGAGCAGTACTTC.